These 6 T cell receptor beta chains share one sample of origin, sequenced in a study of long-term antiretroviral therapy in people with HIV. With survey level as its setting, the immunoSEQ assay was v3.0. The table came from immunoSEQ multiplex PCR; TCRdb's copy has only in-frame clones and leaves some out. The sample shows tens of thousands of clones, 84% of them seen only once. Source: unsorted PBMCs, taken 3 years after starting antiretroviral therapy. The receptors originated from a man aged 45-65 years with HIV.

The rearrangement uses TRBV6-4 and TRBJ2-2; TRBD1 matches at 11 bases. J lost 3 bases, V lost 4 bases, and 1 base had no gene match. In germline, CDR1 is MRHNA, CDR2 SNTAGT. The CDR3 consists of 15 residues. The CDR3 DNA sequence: TGTGCCAGCAGTGGGGGACAGGGGGACACCGGGGAGCTGTTTTTT. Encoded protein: CASSGGQGDTGELFF.

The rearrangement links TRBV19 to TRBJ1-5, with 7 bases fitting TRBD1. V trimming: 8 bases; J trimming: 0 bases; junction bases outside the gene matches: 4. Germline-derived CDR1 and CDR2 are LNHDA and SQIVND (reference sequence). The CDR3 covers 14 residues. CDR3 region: CASGTASSNQPQHF. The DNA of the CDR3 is TGTGCCAGTGGGACAGCTTCTAGCAATCAGCCCCAGCATTTT.

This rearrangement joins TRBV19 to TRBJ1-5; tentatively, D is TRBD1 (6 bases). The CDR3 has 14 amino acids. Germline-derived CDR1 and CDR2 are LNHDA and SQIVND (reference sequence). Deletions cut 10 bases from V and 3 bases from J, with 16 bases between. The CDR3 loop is CATKQGYDNQPQHF. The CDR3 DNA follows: TGTGCCACCAAGCAGGGGTATGACAATCAGCCCCAGCATTTT.

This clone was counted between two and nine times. The CDR3 DNA reads as TGCGCCAGCAGCCCCGGGGACGGACACAACTATGGCTACACCTTC. This sequence encodes CASSPGDGHNYGYTF. V and J are TRBV5-1 and TRBJ1-2, with D possibly being TRBD1 (5 bases). V lost 4 bases and J lost 2, with 15 bases in between. CDR1 is SGHRS, CDR2 YFSETQ, per germline. The CDR3 extends over 15 amino acids.

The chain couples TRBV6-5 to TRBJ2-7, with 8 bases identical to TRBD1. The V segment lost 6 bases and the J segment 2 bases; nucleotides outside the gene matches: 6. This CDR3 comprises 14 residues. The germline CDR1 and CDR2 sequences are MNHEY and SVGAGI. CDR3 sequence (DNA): TGTGCCAGCAGCCGGGACAGGTCAACCTACGAGCAGTACTTC. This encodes CASSRDRSTYEQYF.

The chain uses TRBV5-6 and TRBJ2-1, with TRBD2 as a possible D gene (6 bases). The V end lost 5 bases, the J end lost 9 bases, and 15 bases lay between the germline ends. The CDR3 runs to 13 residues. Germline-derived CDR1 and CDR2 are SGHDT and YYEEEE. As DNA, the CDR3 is TGTGCCAGCAGTCCCGAGATGGGGGGTGAGCAGTTCTTC. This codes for CASSPEMGGEQFF.